One sample yielded the 19 T cell receptor beta chains listed below, sequenced in a study of CD8 T cells in ankylosing spondylitis. General study results and limits: A motif of fewer than ten highly homologous TCR beta variants was seen as apparently characteristic of ankylosing spondylitis blood.

TCRdb independently ran MiXCR on the 5' RACE reads; one entry per CDR3 protein. The table shows approximately 540,000 distinct CDR3 sequences, with approximately 12% occurring only once. For these receptors, no antigen is known. The sequencing sample was made of blood, either unsorted or a sorted T cell fraction (not recorded which). The origin of the receptors is a male donor with ankylosing spondylitis.

This chain connects TRBV25-1 to TRBJ1-5, with 7 bases aligning to TRBD1. CDR1 is MGHDK and CDR2 is SYGVNS in the germline V gene. The CDR3 loop spans 14 amino acids. V dropped 4 bases and J dropped 4; count of bases not matched to a gene: 4. The chain's CDR3 is CASSGGQRNQPQHF. The DNA of the CDR3 is TGTGCCAGCAGTGGGGGACAGCGTAATCAGCCCCAGCATTTT.

This clonotype showed up just a few times. The V gene is TRBV15, the J gene TRBJ2-7; D is undetermined. The CDR3 contains 16 residues. Trimming stripped 0 bases from V and 4 bases from J, with 16 bases between. The germline V gene encodes CDR1 LNHNV and CDR2 YYDKDF (reference sequence). The CDR3 reads CATSRDSQLGGYEQYF. For the CDR3, the DNA is TGTGCCACCAGCAGAGATTCCCAACTTGGTGGATACGAGCAGTACTTC.

The V call is TRBV21-1, the J call TRBJ1-5; TRBD1, the table's D call, lacks a check against the DNA. TRBV21-1 is noted as a pseudogene. This CDR3 has 13 amino acids. The CDR3 bases are TGTGCCAGCAGCATCACAGGGTACCAGCCCCAGCATTTT. It specifies CASSITGYQPQHF.

This clonotype was seen more than once but under ten times. This chain uses TRBV19 with TRBJ1-2; D remains ambiguous. Germline CDR1 LNHDA, CDR2 SQIVND (reference sequence). Trimming stripped 2 bases from V and 3 bases from J, with 1 base between. This CDR3 is 11 amino acids long. As DNA, the CDR3 is TGTGCCAGTAGTATATACTATGGCTACACCTTC. The encoded protein is CASSIYYGYTF.

The gene calls are TRBV29-1 and TRBJ2-7; TRBD2 matches at 7 bases. Losses at the gene ends were 5 bases for V and 0 bases for J; bases not matched to a gene: 1. The CDR3 covers 12 residues. CDR1 is SQVTM, CDR2 ANQGSEA, per germline. CDR3 in DNA: TGCAGCGTTCGCGGGAGCTCCTACGAGCAGTACTTC. It yields the protein CSVRGSSYEQYF.

This clonotype was seen more than once but under ten times. The gene calls are TRBV20-1 and TRBJ2-1, with 11 nucleotides matching TRBD2. The junction had 9 bases not matched to a gene; V was cut back by 7 bases and J by 10 bases. The CDR3 extends over 13 amino acids. Germline CDR1 reads DFQATT; CDR2 reads SNEGSKA (reference sequence). The DNA for the CDR3 is TGCAGTGGATGGCTAGCGGGAGGCAGCGAGCAGTTCTTC. It codes for CSGWLAGGSEQFF.

CDR3 sequence (DNA): TGTGCCAGCAGTTTGAAGACTTCCCATGAGCAGTTCTTC. This codes for CASSLKTSHEQFF. The gene calls are TRBV12-3 or TRBV12-4 and TRBJ2-1; D call uncertain. V was cut by 3 bases and J by 8 bases, with 11 bases left in between. The CDR3 spans 13 residues.

The chain couples TRBV7-8 to TRBJ2-2; TRBD1 might be the D (6 bases). Per germline, CDR1 SGHVS and CDR2 FQNEAQ. V lost 5 bases, J lost 0 bases, and 10 bases lay in between. The CDR3 totals 15 residues. This CDR3 is CASSRGGPNTGELFF. DNA for the CDR3: TGTGCCAGCAGCCGAGGGGGTCCGAACACCGGGGAGCTGTTTTTT.

Many counts were recorded for this clonotype. The V gene is TRBV6-1, the J gene TRBJ2-1; TRBD1 matches at 8 bases. The CDR3 extends over 15 amino acids. The germline V gene encodes CDR1 MNHNS and CDR2 SASEGT. J lost 3 bases, V lost 6 bases, and 7 bases had no gene match. CDR3 protein: CASRIQGDFYNEQFF. The CDR3 DNA sequence: TGTGCCAGCAGAATACAGGGGGATTTCTACAATGAGCAGTTCTTC.

This clonotype occurred a few times. The genes are TRBV5-1 and TRBJ2-7; the match to TRBD2 covers 8 bases. V dropped 0 bases and J dropped 3; count of bases not matched to a gene: 5. The CDR3 spans 15 residues. The germline V gene has CDR1 SGHRS and CDR2 YFSETQ. The CDR3 region is CASSLAGTSLYEQYF. Here the CDR3 DNA reads TGCGCCAGCAGCTTGGCCGGGACTAGTCTCTACGAGCAGTACTTC. The full variable domain, rest sourced from reference TRBV5-1 and TRBJ2-7, is KAGVTQTPRYLIKTRGQQVTLSCSPISGHRSVSWYQQTPGQGLQFLFEYFSETQRNKGNFPGRFSGRQFSNSRSEMNVSTLELGDSALYLCASSLAGTSLYEQYFGPGTRLTVT.

V usage is TRBV11-2 and J usage is TRBJ2-1; D call uncertain. The CDR3 is 16 amino acids. The ends were cut back, 7 bases at V and 0 bases at J, with 16 bases in the middle. CDR1 and CDR2 from the germline V gene are SGHAT and FQNNGV. The CDR3 is CASTLRVSSSYNEQFF. CDR3 sequence (DNA): TGTGCCAGCACCCTTAGAGTCTCGAGCTCCTACAATGAGCAGTTCTTC.

The chain employs TRBV15 and TRBJ2-2, with a tentative D call TRBD2 (6 bases). Trimming stripped 2 bases from V and 7 bases from J, with 14 bases between. This CDR3 comprises 15 residues. Germline CDR1 LNHNV, CDR2 YYDKDF (reference sequence). CDR3 region: CATSRMGLANGELFF. CDR3 coding DNA: TGTGCCACCAGCAGAATGGGGCTAGCGAACGGGGAGCTGTTTTTT.

This clonotype was picked up a small number of times. V usage is TRBV4-1 and J usage is TRBJ2-3; D is ambiguous. V gave up 11 bases and J gave up 2 bases, with 17 bases separating them. Per the germline V gene, CDR1 is MGHRA and CDR2 is YSYEKL. The CDR3 runs to 14 residues. The CDR3 region has the DNA TGCGCCTCCCAGGAAAGGACCCTCACAGATACGCAGTATTTT. Residues: CASQERTLTDTQYF.

This clonotype has a handful of counts. The chain is built from TRBV28 and TRBJ1-1; possible D gene TRBD1, 5 bases. Trimming shortened V by 5 bases and J by 7 bases, and 17 bases separated the two germline ends. CDR3 length: 14 residues. CDR1 and CDR2 from the germline V gene are MDHEN and SYDVKM. The CDR3 coding sequence is TGTGCCAGCAGTCCGGGGGAATTTGGAGGTGAAGCTTTCTTT. Amino acids: CASSPGEFGGEAFF. Full variable domain (rest looked up from reference TRBV28 and TRBJ1-1): DVKVTQSSRYLVKRTGEKVFLECVQDMDHENMFWYRQDPGLGLRLIYFSYDVKMKEKGDIPEGYSVSREKKERFSLILESASTNQTSMYLCASSPGEFGGEAFFGQGTRLTVV.

This clonotype was picked up a small number of times. The chain couples TRBV10-3 to TRBJ1-4; 7 nucleotides align to TRBD1. CDR3 length: 13 amino acids. From germline, CDR1 is ENHRY and CDR2 SYGVKD. Germline trimming cut 3 bases from V and 7 bases from J; bases unmatched to any gene: 2. The chain's CDR3 is CAISDRQGEKLFF. For the CDR3, the DNA is TGTGCCATCAGTGATAGACAGGGTGAAAAACTGTTTTTT.

This clonotype has a handful of counts. V usage is TRBV5-1 and J usage is TRBJ2-5, with D tentatively TRBD1 or TRBD2 (8 bases each). Trimming removed 4 bases at V and 4 bases at J, with 17 bases between. The CDR3 length is 15 residues. Germline-derived CDR1 and CDR2 are SGHRS and YFSETQ. The CDR3 region has the DNA TGCGCCAGCAGCCACGGGAGGGACAGGAGAGAGACCCAGTACTTC. As protein: CASSHGRDRRETQYF.

There are a few counts of this clonotype. The V and J genes are TRBV27 and TRBJ2-5; the match to TRBD2 covers 9 bases. Trimming at V came to 1 base and at J to 4 bases, leaving 10 bases not matched to a gene. This CDR3 contains 17 residues. Germline assignment: CDR1 MNHEY and CDR2 SMNVEV (reference sequence). The CDR3 reads CASSLFGLAGIGETQYF. CDR3 DNA: TGTGCCAGCAGTTTATTTGGGCTAGCGGGGATAGGAGAGACCCAGTACTTC.

The chain has TRBV24-1 and TRBJ2-1, with D possibly TRBD2 on 5 matching bases. V was clipped by 4 bases and J by 3 bases, with 12 bases between them. From germline, CDR1 is KGHDR and CDR2 SFDVKD. The CDR3 contains 15 residues. CDR3 in amino acids: CATSDASRDYNEQFF. CDR3 nucleotides: TGTGCCACCAGTGACGCTAGCCGAGACTACAATGAGCAGTTCTTC.

This clonotype appeared many times. The genes are TRBV7-8 and TRBJ1-1; D gene unclear. V dropped 2 bases and J dropped 0 bases, with 10 bases sitting between them. Looked up from germline, CDR1 is SGHVS and CDR2 is FQNEAQ. The CDR3 length is 15 residues. In DNA form, the CDR3 reads TGTGCCAGCAGCTTACGGCAGGTGCTGAACACTGAAGCTTTCTTT. This sequence encodes CASSLRQVLNTEAFF.